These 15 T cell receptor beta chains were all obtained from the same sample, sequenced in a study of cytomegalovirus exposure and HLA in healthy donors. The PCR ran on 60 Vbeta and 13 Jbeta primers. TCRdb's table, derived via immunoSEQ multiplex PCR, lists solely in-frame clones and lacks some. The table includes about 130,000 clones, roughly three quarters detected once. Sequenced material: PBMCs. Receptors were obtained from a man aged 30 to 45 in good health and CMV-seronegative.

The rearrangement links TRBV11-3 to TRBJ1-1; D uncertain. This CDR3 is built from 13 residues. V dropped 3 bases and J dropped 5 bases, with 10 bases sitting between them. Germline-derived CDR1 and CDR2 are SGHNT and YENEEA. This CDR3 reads CASSFSYETEAFF. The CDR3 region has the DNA TGTGCCAGCAGCTTCTCGTATGAGACTGAAGCTTTCTTT. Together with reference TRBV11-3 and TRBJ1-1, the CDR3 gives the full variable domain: EAGVVQSPRYKIIEKKQPVAFWCNPISGHNTLYWYLQNLGQGPELLIRYENEEAVDDSQLPKDRFSAERLKGVDSTLKIQPAELGDSAVYLCASSFSYETEAFFGQGTRLTVV.

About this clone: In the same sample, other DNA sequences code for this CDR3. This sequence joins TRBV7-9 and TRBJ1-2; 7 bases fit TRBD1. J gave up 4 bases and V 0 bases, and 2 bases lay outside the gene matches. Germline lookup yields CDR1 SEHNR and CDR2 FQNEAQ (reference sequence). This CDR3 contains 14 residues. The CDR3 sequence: CASSLAGTAYGYTF. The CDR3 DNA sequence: TGTGCCAGCAGCTTAGCTGGGACAGCCTATGGCTACACCTTC. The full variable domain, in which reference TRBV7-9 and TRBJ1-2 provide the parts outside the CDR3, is DTGVSQNPRHKITKRGQNVTFRCDPISEHNRLYWYRQTLGQGPEFLTYFQNEAQLEKSRLLSDRFSAERPKGSFSTLEIQRTEQGDSAMYLCASSLAGTAYGYTFGSGTRLTVV.

The CDR3 DNA is TGTGCCAGTAGGTCCGCCTCACAGGTCTATGAGCAGTTCTTC. Its protein is CASRSASQVYEQFF. The chain recombines TRBV19 with TRBJ2-1; maybe TRBD1 (5 bases). CDR1 and CDR2 (germline): LNHDA, SQIVND (reference sequence). Trimming took off 6 bases at V and 8 bases at J, with 17 bases between the two ends. The CDR3 extends over 14 amino acids.

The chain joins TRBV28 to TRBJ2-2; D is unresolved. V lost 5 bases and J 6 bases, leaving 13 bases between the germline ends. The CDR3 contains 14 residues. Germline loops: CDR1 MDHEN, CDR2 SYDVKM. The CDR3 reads CASSPPVIAGELFF. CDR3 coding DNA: TGTGCCAGCAGTCCCCCGGTGATCGCCGGGGAGCTGTTTTTT.

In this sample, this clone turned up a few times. The CDR3: CASSFWGRAPNYGYTF. CDR3 in DNA: TGTGCCAGCAGTTTTTGGGGGCGTGCACCTAACTATGGCTACACCTTC. The rearrangement uses TRBV28 and TRBJ1-2, with D maybe TRBD1 (6 bases). This CDR3 contains 16 residues. Germline values: CDR1 MDHEN, CDR2 SYDVKM. V was shortened by 3 bases and J by 0 bases, with 14 bases between the two germline ends.

The CDR3 sequence: CASSIAGRGSAEPEKLFF. In DNA form, the CDR3 reads TGTGCCAGTAGTATAGCAGGCAGGGGGTCCGCCGAACCTGAAAAACTGTTTTTT. This chain uses TRBV19 with TRBJ1-4, with 7 bases fitting TRBD1. Germline CDR1 reads LNHDA; CDR2 reads SQIVND (reference sequence). The CDR3 totals 18 residues. J lost 7 bases, V lost 1 base, and 15 bases had no gene match.

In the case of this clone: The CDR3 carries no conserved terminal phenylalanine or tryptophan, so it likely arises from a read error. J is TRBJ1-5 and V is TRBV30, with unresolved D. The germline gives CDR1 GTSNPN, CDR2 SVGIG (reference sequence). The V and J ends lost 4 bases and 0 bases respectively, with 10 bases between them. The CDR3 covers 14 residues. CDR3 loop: CAWTSTDSNQPQHV. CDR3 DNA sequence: TGTGCCTGGACCTCAACGGATAGCAATCAGCCCCAGCATGTT.

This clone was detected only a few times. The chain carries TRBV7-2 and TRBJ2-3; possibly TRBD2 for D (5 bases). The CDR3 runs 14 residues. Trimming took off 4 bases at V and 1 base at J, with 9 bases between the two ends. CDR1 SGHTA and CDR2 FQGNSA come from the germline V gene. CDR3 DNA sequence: TGTGCCAGCAGCTCGTTCGGGGGCACAGATACGCAGTATTTT. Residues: CASSSFGGTDTQYF.

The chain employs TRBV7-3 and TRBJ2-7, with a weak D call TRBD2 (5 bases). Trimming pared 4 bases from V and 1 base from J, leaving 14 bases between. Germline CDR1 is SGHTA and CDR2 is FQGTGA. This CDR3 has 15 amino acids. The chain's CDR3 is CASSSSGLASYEQYF. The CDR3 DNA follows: TGTGCCAGCAGCTCATCGGGTCTAGCTTCCTACGAGCAGTACTTC.

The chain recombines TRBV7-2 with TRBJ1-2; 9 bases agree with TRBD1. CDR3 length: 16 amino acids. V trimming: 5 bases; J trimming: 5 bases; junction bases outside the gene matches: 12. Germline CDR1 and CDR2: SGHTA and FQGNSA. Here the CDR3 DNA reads TGTGCCAGCAGCGTGATCGACAGGGGGGTTCGGTATGGCTACACCTTC. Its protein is CASSVIDRGVRYGYTF.

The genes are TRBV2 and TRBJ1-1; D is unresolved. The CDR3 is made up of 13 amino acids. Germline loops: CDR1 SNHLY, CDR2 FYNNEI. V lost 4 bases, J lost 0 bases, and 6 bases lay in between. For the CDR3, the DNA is TGTGCCAGCAGTGTACAGATGAACACTGAAGCTTTCTTT. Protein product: CASSVQMNTEAFF.

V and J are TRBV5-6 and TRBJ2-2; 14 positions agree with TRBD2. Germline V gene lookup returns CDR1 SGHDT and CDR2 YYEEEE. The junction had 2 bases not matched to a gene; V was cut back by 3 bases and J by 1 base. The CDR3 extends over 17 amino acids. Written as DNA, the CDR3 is TGTGCCAGCAGCTGGGGACTAGCGGGAGAGAACACCGGGGAGCTGTTTTTT. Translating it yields CASSWGLAGENTGELFF.

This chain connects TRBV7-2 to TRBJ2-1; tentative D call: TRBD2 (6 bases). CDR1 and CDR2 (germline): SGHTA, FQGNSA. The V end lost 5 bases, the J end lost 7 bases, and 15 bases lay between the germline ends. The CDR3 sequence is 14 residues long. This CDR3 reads CASSIMPGGNEQFF. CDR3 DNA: TGTGCCAGCAGCATCATGCCCGGGGGAAATGAGCAGTTCTTC.

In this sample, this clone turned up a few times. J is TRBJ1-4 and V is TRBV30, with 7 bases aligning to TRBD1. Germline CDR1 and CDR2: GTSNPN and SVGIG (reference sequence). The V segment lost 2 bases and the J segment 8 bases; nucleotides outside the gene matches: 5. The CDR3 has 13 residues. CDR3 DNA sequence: TGTGCCTGGAGTACGACAGGGTGGGAAAAACTGTTTTTT. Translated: CAWSTTGWEKLFF.

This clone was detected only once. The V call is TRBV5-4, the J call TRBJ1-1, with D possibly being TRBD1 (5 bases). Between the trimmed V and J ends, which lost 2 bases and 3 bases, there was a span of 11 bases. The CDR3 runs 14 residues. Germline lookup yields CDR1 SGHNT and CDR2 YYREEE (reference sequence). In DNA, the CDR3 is TGTGCCAGCAGCTTTCAGGGAGGGGACACTGAAGCTTTCTTT. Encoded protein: CASSFQGGDTEAFF.